The 27 T cell receptor beta chains presented below share a single source sample, sequenced in a study of shared clonotypes between healthy human individuals (dated by TCRdb to about 2020). CD8 naive samples were CD45RO-negative cells positively selected for CCR7, giving a CD45RA+CCR7+ population that excluded TemRA cells. Library prep was done by the immunoSEQ multiplex PCR assay. TCRdb retrieved this table from immuneACCESS and kept in-frame rearrangements only. Not all clones are present; in checked studies, unresolved V genes account for under half, and no reason is known for the remainder. Counted in this sample were some 2.1 million clones; 93% of them appeared once. The ten biggest clones cover roughly 1.7% of the sample. Sequencing was done on a sample of naive CD8+ T cells from PBMCs. The cell subset or site label, read with the paper, signifies: CD45RA+CCR7+. The receptors here all came from a man aged 18 to 30 in good health. Some clones in this sample may be carry-over from other donors' samples.

This clone was counted a single time. This rearrangement joins TRBV15 to TRBJ2-2; 14 nucleotides line up with TRBD2. The junction had 4 bases not matched to a gene; V was cut back by 1 base and J by 3 bases. Germline V lookup: CDR1 LNHNV, CDR2 YYDKDF (reference sequence). The CDR3 totals 18 residues. This CDR3 reads CATSRARGLAGDTGELFF. The CDR3 DNA is TGTGCCACCAGCAGAGCCCGGGGACTAGCGGGAGACACCGGGGAGCTGTTTTTT.

V and J are TRBV12-2 and TRBJ2-7; the DNA was not compared with TRBD2, the D call given in the table. TRBV12-2 is assigned pseudogene status. The CDR3 is made up of 14 amino acids. CDR3 protein: CASRSRAEAYEQYF. In nucleotides, the CDR3 is TGTGCAAGTCGTTCGAGGGCAGAGGCCTACGAGCAGTACTTC.

This rearrangement joins TRBV5-6 to TRBJ2-7, with 7 nucleotides matching TRBD2. In germline, CDR1 is SGHDT, CDR2 YYEEEE. CDR3 length equals 15 residues. V trimming: 0 bases; J trimming: 4 bases; junction bases outside the gene matches: 7. The CDR3: CASSLAAGAPYEQYF. As DNA, the CDR3 is TGTGCCAGCAGCTTGGCCGCGGGAGCCCCGTACGAGCAGTACTTC.

The CDR3: CASSLIRTGYHEQYF. In DNA form, the CDR3 reads TGTGCCAGCAGTTTAATCAGGACAGGGTACCACGAGCAGTACTTC. The chain joins TRBV28 to TRBJ2-7; 8 bases line up with TRBD1. J lost 5 bases, V lost 2 bases, and 8 bases had no gene match. CDR3 length: 15 amino acids. Germline-derived CDR1 and CDR2 are MDHEN and SYDVKM.

This rearrangement joins TRBV5-6 to TRBJ2-3, with TRBD2 matching 11 bases. Per the germline V gene, CDR1 is SGHDT and CDR2 is YYEEEE. This CDR3 contains 16 residues. V lost 1 base to trimming and J lost 5 bases; unmatched junction nucleotides: 6. CDR3 sequence reads: CASSLSLAGGGDTQYF. CDR3 bases: TGTGCCAGCAGCTTGTCCCTAGCGGGAGGAGGAGATACGCAGTATTTT.

This chain connects TRBV14 to TRBJ1-1; D is unresolved. The V end was cut by 4 bases, the J end by 4 bases, with 13 bases between. CDR1 SGHDN and CDR2 FVKESK come from the germline V gene. This CDR3 has 14 amino acids. The CDR3 bases are TGTGCCAGCAGCCCTCGGGGTACTGCCACTGAAGCTTTCTTT. Translation: CASSPRGTATEAFF.

The chain combines TRBV2 with TRBJ2-1; D gene ambiguous. Trimming pared 4 bases from V and 2 bases from J, leaving 6 bases between. CDR3 length equals 13 residues. Germline CDR1 and CDR2: SNHLY and FYNNEI. DNA for the CDR3: TGTGCCAGCAGTGGCAACACCTACAATGAGCAGTTCTTC. Protein product: CASSGNTYNEQFF.

CDR3 region: CASSLPRSGTSYNEQFF. CDR3 nucleotides: TGTGCCAGCAGCTTACCAAGAAGCGGGACGTCCTACAATGAGCAGTTCTTC. V gene TRBV7-9 combines with J gene TRBJ2-1; 7 bases agree with TRBD2. The V gene end was trimmed by 2 bases and the J gene end by 1 base; junction bases not matched to a gene: 8. The CDR3 loop spans 17 amino acids. CDR1 and CDR2 (germline): SEHNR, FQNEAQ (reference sequence).

V usage is TRBV6-5 and J usage is TRBJ2-5; no reliable D call. The CDR3 runs to 15 residues. Germline V CDR1 and CDR2: MNHEY, SVGAGI. Deletions cut 1 base from V and 0 bases from J, with 9 bases between. CDR3 DNA sequence: TGTGCCAGCAGTTACTGGCAAGGGTACCAAGAGACCCAGTACTTC. It encodes CASSYWQGYQETQYF.

Of note for this clone: This specimen includes other DNA sequences encoding the same CDR3. The rearrangement uses TRBV7-9 and TRBJ2-5; TRBD2 matches at 12 bases. Germline V gene data show CDR1 as SEHNR and CDR2 as FQNEAQ (reference sequence). The CDR3 is 14 amino acids. With V trimmed by 5 bases and J by 5 bases, 3 bases remained unmatched. The DNA of the CDR3 is TGTGCCAGCAGCCCTAGCGGGAGGGCGGAGACCCAGTACTTC. Its translation: CASSPSGRAETQYF.

V and J are TRBV2 and TRBJ1-5; no clear D gene. The CDR3 spans 14 residues. The V gene lost 4 bases and the J gene lost 5 bases, with 12 bases spanning the gap. Germline V CDR1 and CDR2: SNHLY, FYNNEI. The CDR3 region is CASSALGIDQPQHF. CDR3 in DNA: TGTGCCAGCAGTGCCCTCGGTATCGATCAGCCCCAGCATTTT.

The chain carries TRBV4-1 and TRBJ1-1; TRBD1 agrees at 9 bases. The CDR3 runs 14 residues. The V and J ends lost 2 bases and 5 bases, in that order; junction bases with no gene match: 3. Per germline, CDR1 MGHRA and CDR2 YSYEKL. The CDR3, as DNA: TGCGCCAGCAGCCAACGGACAGGGGTTACTGAAGCTTTCTTT. Translating gives CASSQRTGVTEAFF.

The chain recombines TRBV28 with TRBJ1-5; 10 positions match TRBD1. Trimming took 1 base from V and 5 from J; bases not matched to a gene: 8. The CDR3 totals 17 residues. Germline loops: CDR1 MDHEN, CDR2 SYDVKM. The CDR3: CASSLFLTGGHDQPQHF. For the CDR3, the DNA is TGTGCCAGCAGTTTATTTCTGACAGGGGGCCACGATCAGCCCCAGCATTTT.

The chain has TRBV27 and TRBJ2-7, with 9 bases lining up with TRBD2. Germline CDR1 reads MNHEY; CDR2 reads SMNVEV (reference sequence). The CDR3 loop spans 16 amino acids. V lost 8 bases to trimming and J lost 5 bases; unmatched junction nucleotides: 16. CDR3 in amino acids: CASAPPGAGGSHEQYF. The CDR3 region has the DNA TGTGCCAGCGCCCCTCCGGGAGCGGGAGGTTCTCACGAGCAGTACTTC.

The chain employs TRBV4-3 and TRBJ2-3, with D hard to call. Germline V gene sequence: CDR1 LGHNA, CDR2 YSLEER. The CDR3 runs to 16 residues. V lost 0 bases and J 1 base, leaving 11 bases between the germline ends. CDR3 sequence reads: CASSQDSDGRTDTQYF. DNA of the CDR3: TGCGCCAGCAGCCAAGACTCCGACGGACGCACAGATACGCAGTATTTT.

This chain joins TRBV28 and TRBJ2-7, with D perhaps TRBD2 (6 bases). CDR1 and CDR2 from the germline V gene are MDHEN and SYDVKM. There are 14 residues in the CDR3. The germline V and J ends were trimmed by 4 bases and 6 bases, with 16 bases remaining between them. The CDR3 region is CASSSVGWGVEQYF. The CDR3, as DNA: TGTGCCAGCAGTTCTGTGGGATGGGGGGTCGAGCAGTACTTC.

V gene TRBV20-1 combines with J gene TRBJ1-1; D uncertain. This CDR3 has 11 residues. Germline-derived CDR1 and CDR2 are DFQATT and SNEGSKA (reference sequence). Trimming took 3 bases from V and 8 from J, leaving 10 bases between them. The CDR3 region has the DNA TGCAGTGCTAGGGGTTTGGGGGAAGCTTTCTTT. Encoded protein: CSARGLGEAFF.

This rearrangement joins TRBV4-2 to TRBJ1-5, with D unresolved. The ends were cut back, 4 bases at V and 0 bases at J, with 10 bases in the middle. The germline V gene has CDR1 LGHNA and CDR2 YNFKEQ. The CDR3 sequence is 15 residues long. For the CDR3, the DNA is TGTGCCAGCAGCCTGGACGATAATAGCAATCAGCCCCAGCATTTT. Protein product: CASSLDDNSNQPQHF.

The chain couples TRBV4-3 to TRBJ2-6; D not resolved. Germline values: CDR1 LGHNA, CDR2 YSLEER. V was clipped by 1 base and J by 0 bases, with 13 bases between them. This CDR3 spans 18 amino acids. This CDR3 is CASSQGTGLLSGANVLTF. The CDR3 bases are TGCGCCAGCAGCCAAGGGACGGGCCTGCTCTCTGGGGCCAACGTCCTGACTTTC.

This chain joins TRBV2 and TRBJ2-1; D is perhaps TRBD1 or TRBD2 (5 bases each). V gave up 3 bases and J gave up 10 bases, with 22 bases separating them. Per germline, CDR1 SNHLY and CDR2 FYNNEI. CDR3 length: 16 amino acids. The chain's CDR3 is CASSDLGVGGLIEQFF. Written as DNA, the CDR3 is TGTGCCAGCAGTGATTTGGGGGTTGGAGGCCTAATCGAGCAGTTCTTC.

For this clone: This same CDR3 is encoded by further DNA sequences in the sample. The chain has TRBV7-9 and TRBJ1-1; 8 bases align to TRBD1. The ends lost 5 bases at V and 1 base at J; junction bases unmatched: 6. The CDR3 is 15 amino acids. Germline CDR1 and CDR2: SEHNR and FQNEAQ (reference sequence). The CDR3 region is CASSPRTGPNTEAFF. The CDR3 nucleotides are TGTGCCAGCAGCCCGCGGACAGGGCCGAACACTGAAGCTTTCTTT.

The V and J genes are TRBV19 and TRBJ2-5; perhaps TRBD1 as D (6 bases). Trimming shortened V by 5 bases and J by 5 bases, and 18 bases separated the two germline ends. Germline CDR1 is LNHDA and CDR2 is SQIVND (reference sequence). There are 15 residues in the CDR3. The CDR3 reads CASSPKDSPAETQYF. The CDR3 DNA sequence: TGTGCCAGTAGTCCCAAGGACAGCCCGGCGGAGACCCAGTACTTC.

The rearrangement uses TRBV11-2 and TRBJ2-5; TRBD1 might be the D (5 bases). In germline, CDR1 is SGHAT, CDR2 FQNNGV. V lost 0 bases to trimming and J lost 0 bases, with 11 bases between them. The CDR3 spans 16 residues. CDR3 sequence reads: CASSLESSGNQETQYF. CDR3 DNA: TGTGCCAGCAGCTTAGAGTCTTCAGGGAACCAAGAGACCCAGTACTTC.

The chain employs TRBV7-2 and TRBJ2-7; the D gene is possibly TRBD1 (6 bases). This CDR3 comprises 14 residues. Trimming removed 4 bases at V and 3 bases at J, with 13 bases between. The germline V gene encodes CDR1 SGHTA and CDR2 FQGNSA. This CDR3 is CASSSRTAYYEQYF. The CDR3 region has the DNA TGTGCCAGCAGCTCACGGACAGCTTACTACGAGCAGTACTTC.

The chain combines TRBV11-2 with TRBJ1-5; D may be TRBD1 (6 bases). Germline V CDR1 and CDR2: SGHAT, FQNNGV. V lost 1 base and J 0 bases, leaving 13 bases between the germline ends. The CDR3 is 17 residues long. CDR3 nucleotide sequence: TGTGCCAGCAGCTTAGTTTCAGGGGCCTATAGCAATCAGCCCCAGCATTTT. Translated: CASSLVSGAYSNQPQHF.

This chain connects TRBV27 to TRBJ2-3; TRBD1 might be the D (6 bases). Trimming stripped 1 base from V and 2 bases from J, with 13 bases between. The CDR3 runs to 16 residues. CDR1 MNHEY and CDR2 SMNVEV come from the germline V gene (reference sequence). CDR3 bases: TGTGCCAGCAGTTTATTGGGGGCCGCCCACACAGATACGCAGTATTTT. Encoded protein: CASSLLGAAHTDTQYF.

The genes are TRBV11-2 and TRBJ2-2, with D possibly TRBD2 on 6 matching bases. CDR1 SGHAT and CDR2 FQNNGV come from the germline V gene. Trimming took off 0 bases at V and 7 bases at J, with 18 bases between the two ends. The CDR3 sequence is 17 residues long. Here the CDR3 DNA reads TGTGCCAGCAGCTTAGACCCGGGACTTGGGATTGTCGGGGAGCTGTTTTTT. Protein: CASSLDPGLGIVGELFF.